The following is a T cell receptor (beta chain) sequence with its context. Sequencing used immunoSEQ multiplex PCR; TCRdb keeps in-frame clones, though not all of them. The sample lists 4,700 or so clones; almost 90% were seen once. The data belong to a study of STAT5B mutations in CD4+ large granular lymphocyte leukemia. The CDR3 spans 17 residues. CDR1 MNHNS and CDR2 SASEGT come from the germline V gene. The V segment lost 1 base and the J segment 0 bases; nucleotides outside the gene matches: 5. The sequenced sample consisted of PBMCs. This clonotype originated in a man aged 35-49 years with CD4+ T-cell large granular lymphocyte leukemia. The chain joins TRBV6-1 to TRBJ2-3; 9 nucleotides agree with TRBD2. This CDR3 reads CASSEGVAGDSTDTQYF. The CDR3 nucleotides are TGTGCCAGCAGTGAAGGGGTAGCGGGAGACAGCACAGATACGCAGTATTTT.